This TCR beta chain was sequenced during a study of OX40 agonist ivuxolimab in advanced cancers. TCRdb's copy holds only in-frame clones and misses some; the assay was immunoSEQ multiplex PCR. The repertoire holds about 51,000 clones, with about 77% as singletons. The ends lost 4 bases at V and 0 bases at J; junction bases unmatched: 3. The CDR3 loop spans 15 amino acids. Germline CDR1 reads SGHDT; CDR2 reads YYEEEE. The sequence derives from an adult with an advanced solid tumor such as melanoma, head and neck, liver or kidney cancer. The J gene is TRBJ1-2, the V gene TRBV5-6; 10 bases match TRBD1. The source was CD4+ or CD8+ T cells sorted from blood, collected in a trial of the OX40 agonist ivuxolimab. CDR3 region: CASSTTGGANYGYTF. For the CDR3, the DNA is TGTGCCAGCAGCACGACAGGGGGCGCTAACTATGGCTACACCTTC.